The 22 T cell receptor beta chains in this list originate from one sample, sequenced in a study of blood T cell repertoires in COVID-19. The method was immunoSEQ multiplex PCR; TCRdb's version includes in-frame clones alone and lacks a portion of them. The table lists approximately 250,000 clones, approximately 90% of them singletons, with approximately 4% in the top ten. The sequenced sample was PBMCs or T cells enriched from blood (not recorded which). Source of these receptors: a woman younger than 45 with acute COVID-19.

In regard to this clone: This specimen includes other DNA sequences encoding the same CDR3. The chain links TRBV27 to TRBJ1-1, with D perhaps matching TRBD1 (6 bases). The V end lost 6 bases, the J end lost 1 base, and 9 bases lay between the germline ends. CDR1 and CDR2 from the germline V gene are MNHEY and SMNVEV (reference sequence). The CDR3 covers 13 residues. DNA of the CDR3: TGTGCCAGCAGACCGACAGGGAACACTGAAGCTTTCTTT. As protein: CASRPTGNTEAFF.

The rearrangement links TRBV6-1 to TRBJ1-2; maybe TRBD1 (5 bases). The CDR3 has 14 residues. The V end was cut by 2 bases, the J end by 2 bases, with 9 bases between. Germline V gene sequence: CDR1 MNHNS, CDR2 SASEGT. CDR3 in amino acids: CASSESGANYGYTF. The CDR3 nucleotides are TGTGCCAGCAGTGAAAGTGGGGCCAACTATGGCTACACCTTC.

The CDR3: CASSRYTDTQYF. CDR3 bases: TGTGCCAGCAGCCGTTACACAGATACGCAGTATTTT. The V and J genes are TRBV14 and TRBJ2-3, with D hard to call. The CDR3 is 12 amino acids. CDR1 is SGHDN, CDR2 FVKESK, per germline. Trimming took 4 bases from V and 2 from J, leaving 4 bases between them.

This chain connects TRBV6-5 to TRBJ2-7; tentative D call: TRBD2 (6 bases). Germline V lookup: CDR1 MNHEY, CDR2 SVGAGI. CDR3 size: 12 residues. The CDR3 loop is CAMGGTTYEQYF. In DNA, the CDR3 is TGTGCTATGGGGGGAACCACCTACGAGCAGTACTTC.

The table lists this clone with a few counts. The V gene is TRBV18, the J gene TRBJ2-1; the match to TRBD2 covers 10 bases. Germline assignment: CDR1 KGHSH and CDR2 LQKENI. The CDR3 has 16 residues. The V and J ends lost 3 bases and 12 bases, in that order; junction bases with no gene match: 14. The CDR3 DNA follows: TGTGCCAGCTCACCTCTCGGGACTAGCGAGTTTCTGGTGCAGTTCTTC. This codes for CASSPLGTSEFLVQFF.

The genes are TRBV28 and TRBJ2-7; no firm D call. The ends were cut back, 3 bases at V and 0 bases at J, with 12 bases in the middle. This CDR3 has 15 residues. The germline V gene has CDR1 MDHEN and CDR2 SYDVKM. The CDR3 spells CASSFESFGSYEQYF. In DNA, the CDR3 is TGTGCCAGCAGTTTTGAGTCCTTTGGCTCCTACGAGCAGTACTTC. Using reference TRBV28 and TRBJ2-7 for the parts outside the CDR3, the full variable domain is DVKVTQSSRYLVKRTGEKVFLECVQDMDHENMFWYRQDPGLGLRLIYFSYDVKMKEKGDIPEGYSVSREKKERFSLILESASTNQTSMYLCASSFESFGSYEQYFGPGTRLTVT.

The CDR3 DNA reads TGCGCCAGCAGCACGGCGGGACAGGGGCATGAAAAACTGTTTTTT. This codes for CASSTAGQGHEKLFF. This sequence joins TRBV5-1 and TRBJ1-4, with TRBD1 identical over 10 bases. The germline V gene has CDR1 SGHRS and CDR2 YFSETQ. Losses at the gene ends were 4 bases for V and 6 bases for J; bases not matched to a gene: 6. The CDR3 consists of 15 residues.

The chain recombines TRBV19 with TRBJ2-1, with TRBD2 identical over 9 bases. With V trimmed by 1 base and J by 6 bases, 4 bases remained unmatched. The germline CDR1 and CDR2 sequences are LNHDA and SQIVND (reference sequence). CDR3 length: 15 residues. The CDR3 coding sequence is TGTGCCAGTAGTATAGGGCGGGAGGGCCGCAATGAGCAGTTCTTC. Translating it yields CASSIGREGRNEQFF.

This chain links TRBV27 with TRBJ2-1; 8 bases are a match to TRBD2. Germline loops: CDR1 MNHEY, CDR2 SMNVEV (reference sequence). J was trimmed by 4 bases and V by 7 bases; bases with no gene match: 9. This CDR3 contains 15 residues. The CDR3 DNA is TGTGCCAGCATAGTCGGGAGGGCGTCGTACAATGAGCAGTTCTTC. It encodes CASIVGRASYNEQFF.

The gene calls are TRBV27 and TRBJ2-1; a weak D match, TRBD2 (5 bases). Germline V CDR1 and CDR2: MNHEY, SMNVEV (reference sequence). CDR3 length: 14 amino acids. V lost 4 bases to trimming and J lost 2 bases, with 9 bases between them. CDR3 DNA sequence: TGTGCCAGCAGTTCTATAGCGACCTACAATGAGCAGTTCTTC. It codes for CASSSIATYNEQFF.

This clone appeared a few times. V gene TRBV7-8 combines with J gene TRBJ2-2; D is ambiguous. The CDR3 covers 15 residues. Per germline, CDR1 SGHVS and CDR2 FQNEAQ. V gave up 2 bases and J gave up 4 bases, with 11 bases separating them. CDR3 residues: CASSLLIWSTGELFF. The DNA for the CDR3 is TGTGCCAGCAGCTTATTGATATGGAGCACCGGGGAGCTGTTTTTT.

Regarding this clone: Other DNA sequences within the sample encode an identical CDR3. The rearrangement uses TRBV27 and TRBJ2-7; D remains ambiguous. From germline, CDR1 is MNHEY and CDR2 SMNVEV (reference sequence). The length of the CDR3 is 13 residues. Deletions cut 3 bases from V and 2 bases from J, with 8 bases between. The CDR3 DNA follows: TGTGCCAGCAGTTTCGGTACAGCCTACGAGCAGTACTTC. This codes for CASSFGTAYEQYF.

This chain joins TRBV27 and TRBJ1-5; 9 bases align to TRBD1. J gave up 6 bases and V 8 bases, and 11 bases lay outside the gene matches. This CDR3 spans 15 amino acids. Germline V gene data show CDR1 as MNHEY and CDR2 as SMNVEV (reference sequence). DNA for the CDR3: TGTGCCAGCGGAACAGGGGGCTTATGGGCTCAGCCCCAGCATTTT. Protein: CASGTGGLWAQPQHF.

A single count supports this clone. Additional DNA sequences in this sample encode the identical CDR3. DNA of the CDR3: TGTGCCAGCAGCCGGACGGGAGGCTCCTACAATGAGCAGTTCTTC. Amino acids: CASSRTGGSYNEQFF. This chain joins TRBV28 and TRBJ2-1; 7 bases align to TRBD2. Germline V gene lookup returns CDR1 MDHEN and CDR2 SYDVKM. The CDR3 consists of 15 residues. V trimming: 6 bases; J trimming: 0 bases; junction bases outside the gene matches: 5.

CDR3 sequence: CASSPPWANYEQYF. The CDR3 DNA reads as TGTGCCAGCAGCCCCCCATGGGCCAACTACGAGCAGTACTTC. This chain joins TRBV9 and TRBJ2-7; D unclear. CDR3 size: 14 residues. Deletions cut 4 bases from V and 3 bases from J, with 14 bases between. The germline V gene encodes CDR1 SGDLS and CDR2 YYNGEE.

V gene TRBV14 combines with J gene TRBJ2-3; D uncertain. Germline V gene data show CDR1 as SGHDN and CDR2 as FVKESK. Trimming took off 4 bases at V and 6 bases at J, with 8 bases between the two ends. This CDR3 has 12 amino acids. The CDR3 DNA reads TGTGCCAGCAGCCGCCAGAGGGATACGCAGTATTTT. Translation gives CASSRQRDTQYF.

Here the CDR3 DNA reads TGTGCCAGCAGCCCAGCGGACAGGGGCCAGGGGATGTTTTTT. Residues: CASSPADRGQGMFF. The chain uses TRBV7-9 and TRBJ1-4; 9 bases are a match to TRBD1. The germline V gene encodes CDR1 SEHNR and CDR2 FQNEAQ (reference sequence). The CDR3 sequence is 14 residues long. Trimming removed 5 bases from V and 15 bases from J; junction bases left unmatched: 13.

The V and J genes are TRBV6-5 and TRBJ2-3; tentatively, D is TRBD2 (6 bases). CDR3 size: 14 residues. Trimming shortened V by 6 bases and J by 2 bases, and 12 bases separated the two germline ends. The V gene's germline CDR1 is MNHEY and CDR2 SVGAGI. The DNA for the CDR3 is TGTGCCAGCAGGGGGCGGGATGCCACAGATACGCAGTATTTT. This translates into CASRGRDATDTQYF.

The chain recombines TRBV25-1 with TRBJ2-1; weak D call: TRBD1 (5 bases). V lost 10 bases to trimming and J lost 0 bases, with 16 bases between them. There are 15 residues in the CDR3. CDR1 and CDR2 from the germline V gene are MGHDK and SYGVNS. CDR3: CANPPRQGSYNEQFF. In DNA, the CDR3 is TGTGCCAACCCGCCCCGGCAGGGCTCCTACAATGAGCAGTTCTTC.

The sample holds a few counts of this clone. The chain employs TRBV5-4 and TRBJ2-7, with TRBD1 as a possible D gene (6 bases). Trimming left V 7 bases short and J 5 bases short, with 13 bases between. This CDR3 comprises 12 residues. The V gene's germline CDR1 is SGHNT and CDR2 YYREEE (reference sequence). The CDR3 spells CASRGQRHEQYF. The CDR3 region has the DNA TGTGCCAGCCGTGGACAGCGCCACGAGCAGTACTTC.

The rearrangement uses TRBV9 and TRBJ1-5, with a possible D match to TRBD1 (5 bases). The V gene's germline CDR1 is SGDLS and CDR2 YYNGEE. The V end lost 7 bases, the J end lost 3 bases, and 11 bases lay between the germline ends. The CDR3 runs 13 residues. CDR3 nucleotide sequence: TGTGCCAGCTCACAGGTCCCCAATCAGCCCCAGCATTTT. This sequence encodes CASSQVPNQPQHF. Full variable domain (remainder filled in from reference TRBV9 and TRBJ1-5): DSGVTQTPKHLITATGQRVTLRCSPRSGDLSVYWYQQSLDQGLQFLIQYYNGEERAKGNILERFSAQQFPDLHSELNLSSLELGDSALYFCASSQVPNQPQHFGDGTRLSIL.

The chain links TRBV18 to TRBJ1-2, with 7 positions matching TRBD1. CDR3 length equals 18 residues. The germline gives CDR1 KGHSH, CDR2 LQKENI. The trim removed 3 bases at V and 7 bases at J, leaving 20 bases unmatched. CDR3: CASSPLEGQLLDHFGYTF. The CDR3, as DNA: TGTGCCAGCTCACCGCTGGAGGGACAGCTCCTTGATCACTTTGGCTACACCTTC.